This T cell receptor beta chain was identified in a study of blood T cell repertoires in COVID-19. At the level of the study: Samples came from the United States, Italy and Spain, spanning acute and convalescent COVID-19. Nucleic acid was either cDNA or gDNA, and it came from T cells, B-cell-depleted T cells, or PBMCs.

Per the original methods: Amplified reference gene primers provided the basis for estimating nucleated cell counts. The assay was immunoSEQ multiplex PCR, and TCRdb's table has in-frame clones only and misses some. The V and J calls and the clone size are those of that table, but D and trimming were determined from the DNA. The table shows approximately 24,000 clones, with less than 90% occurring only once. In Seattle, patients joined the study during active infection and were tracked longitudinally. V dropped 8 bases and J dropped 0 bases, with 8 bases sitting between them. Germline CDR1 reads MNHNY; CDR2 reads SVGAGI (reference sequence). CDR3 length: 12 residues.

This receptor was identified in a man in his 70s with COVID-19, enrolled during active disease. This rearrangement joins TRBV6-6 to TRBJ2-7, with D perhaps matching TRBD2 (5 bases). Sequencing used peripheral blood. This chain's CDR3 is CASGGGSYEQYF. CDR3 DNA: TGTGCCAGCGGAGGCGGCTCCTACGAGCAGTACTTC.